Listed here are 22 T cell receptor beta chains from one sample, sequenced in a study of metastatic and nonmetastatic thyroid tumors. TCRdb reprocessed the PCR reads using MiXCR. Of about 70,000 clones listed, around 20% are singletons. Every patient was untreated before thyroid surgery. The material sequenced was blood. These TCRs come from a female donor with papillary thyroid cancer or a benign thyroid nodule (not recorded which). Some clones in this sample may be carry-over from other donors' samples.

This clone was detected a few times. The rearrangement uses TRBV6-2 or TRBV6-3 and TRBJ1-1; D is undetermined. Trimming took 4 bases from V and 8 from J, leaving 11 bases between them. Germline V gene sequence: CDR1 MNHEY, CDR2 SVGEGT. The CDR3 extends over 12 amino acids. The CDR3 is CASSFPRLEAFF. CDR3 DNA sequence: TGTGCCAGCAGTTTCCCGAGGCTGGAAGCTTTCTTT.

This clone was detected many times. V usage is TRBV11-2 and J usage is TRBJ1-4, with a tentative D call TRBD1 (5 bases). This CDR3 has 15 residues. Germline-derived CDR1 and CDR2 are SGHAT and FQNNGV. The germline V and J ends were trimmed by 6 bases and 10 bases, with 21 bases remaining between them. CDR3 sequence reads: CASRSAELKRGKLFF. The CDR3 nucleotides are TGTGCCAGCAGATCCGCGGAACTAAAGAGGGGAAAACTGTTTTTT.

In its sample, this clone was seen many times. Other nucleotide sequences from this sample produce the same CDR3. The V and J genes are TRBV9 and TRBJ1-4; TRBD1 is a possible D gene (5 bases). This CDR3 is 14 amino acids long. Germline-derived CDR1 and CDR2 are SGDLS and YYNGEE. Trimming took 4 bases from V and 8 from J, leaving 15 bases between them. In DNA, the CDR3 is TGTGCCAGCAGCCTATGGGGGTCGGGCGAAAAACTGTTTTTT. This gives the protein CASSLWGSGEKLFF.

This clone was counted many times. The genes are TRBV5-1 and TRBJ2-7; TRBD2 is a possible D gene (5 bases). The germline V gene encodes CDR1 SGHRS and CDR2 YFSETQ. V lost 0 bases and J lost 5, with 12 bases in between. The CDR3 consists of 14 residues. The CDR3 protein is CASSLGRGSNEQYF. DNA of the CDR3: TGCGCCAGCAGCTTGGGTCGGGGATCCAACGAGCAGTACTTC.

This clone was seen repeatedly, ten times or more. This sequence joins TRBV6-1 and TRBJ1-1, with a tentative D call TRBD1 (6 bases). CDR3 length equals 14 residues. V lost 6 bases and J 5 bases, leaving 16 bases between the germline ends. Germline values: CDR1 MNHNS, CDR2 SASEGT. This chain's CDR3 is CASSNREGGTEAFF. DNA of the CDR3: TGTGCCAGCAGCAACAGGGAGGGAGGAACTGAAGCTTTCTTT.

The V call is TRBV2, the J call TRBJ2-7; D unresolved. Between the trimmed V and J ends, which lost 5 bases and 2 bases, there was a span of 25 bases. Germline lookup yields CDR1 SNHLY and CDR2 FYNNEI. This CDR3 comprises 18 residues. The CDR3: CASSPVSLHGRSTYEQYF. As DNA, the CDR3 is TGTGCCAGCAGTCCAGTCTCCCTTCACGGCAGAAGCACCTACGAGCAGTACTTC.

A note on this clone: A junction end diverges from the germline sequence, so it may reflect a read error. Other nucleotide sequences from this sample produce the same CDR3. The rearrangement uses TRBV7-6 and TRBJ2-2; D is perhaps TRBD2 (5 bases). Germline V CDR1 and CDR2: SGHVS, FNYEAQ. The CDR3 is 16 amino acids. As DNA, the CDR3 is TGTGCCAGCAGCCTAGCTCGGCCCGAGAACACCGGGGAGCTGTTTTTT. Translated: CASSLARPENTGELFF.

There are many counts of this clone. CDR3 bases: TGCAGTGCTAGAGATTCCAGCGGGAGGGCTAATGAGCAGTTCTTC. It specifies CSARDSSGRANEQFF. The rearrangement uses TRBV20-1 and TRBJ2-1, with 10 nucleotides matching TRBD2. The CDR3 sequence is 15 residues long. Germline V gene sequence: CDR1 DFQATT, CDR2 SNEGSKA (reference sequence). V dropped 0 bases and J dropped 7; count of bases not matched to a gene: 6.

This clone was found many times. V usage is TRBV7-9 and J usage is TRBJ2-7, with D unresolved. V lost 0 bases and J 2 bases, leaving 11 bases between the germline ends. In germline, CDR1 is SEHNR, CDR2 FQNEAQ (reference sequence). CDR3 length: 15 residues. CDR3 sequence reads: CASSLAWALTYEQYF. The CDR3 nucleotides read TGTGCCAGCAGCTTAGCGTGGGCGTTAACCTACGAGCAGTACTTC. The full variable domain, in which reference TRBV7-9 and TRBJ2-7 provide the parts outside the CDR3, is DTGVSQNPRHKITKRGQNVTFRCDPISEHNRLYWYRQTLGQGPEFLTYFQNEAQLEKSRLLSDRFSAERPKGSFSTLEIQRTEQGDSAMYLCASSLAWALTYEQYFGPGTRLTVT.

This clone was observed at least ten times. The CDR3 DNA follows: TGCAGTGCCACGCCCGGGCAGGGGGTCGTCGGGGAGCTGTTTTTT. Translation: CSATPGQGVVGELFF. The chain has TRBV20-1 and TRBJ2-2; TRBD1 agrees at 7 bases. Per the germline V gene, CDR1 is DFQATT and CDR2 is SNEGSKA (reference sequence). The CDR3 is made up of 15 amino acids. V shed 6 bases and J 7 bases; nucleotides not matched to a gene: 14.

This clone was counted at least ten times. The rearrangement uses TRBV11-3 and TRBJ2-2; 7 positions agree with TRBD1. The ends lost 3 bases at V and 5 bases at J; junction bases unmatched: 3. The CDR3 is 14 residues long. CDR1 is SGHNT, CDR2 YENEEA, per germline. The CDR3 sequence: CASSFRQGTGELFF. The CDR3 bases are TGTGCCAGCAGCTTCAGACAGGGAACCGGGGAGCTGTTTTTT.

This clone has ten or more counts. The chain is built from TRBV12-5 and TRBJ2-7, with 8 bases lining up with TRBD1. This CDR3 region has 16 residues. Germline V gene data show CDR1 as LGHNT and CDR2 as FRNRAP. J gave up 0 bases and V 6 bases, and 10 bases lay outside the gene matches. The DNA of the CDR3 is TGTGCTAGTGGCCTCCGACAGGGGCCCAGCTCCTACGAGCAGTACTTC. Its translation: CASGLRQGPSSYEQYF.

This sequence joins TRBV9 and TRBJ2-2; D is ambiguous. Germline V gene sequence: CDR1 SGDLS, CDR2 YYNGEE. The CDR3 has 14 residues. The V and J ends lost 1 base and 1 base respectively, with 5 bases between them. The CDR3 region has the DNA TGTGCCAGCAGCGTAAACGGGAACACCGGGGAGCTGTTTTTT. It specifies CASSVNGNTGELFF. The full variable domain, rest sourced from reference TRBV9 and TRBJ2-2, is DSGVTQTPKHLITATGQRVTLRCSPRSGDLSVYWYQQSLDQGLQFLIQYYNGEERAKGNILERFSAQQFPDLHSELNLSSLELGDSALYFCASSVNGNTGELFFGEGSRLTVL.

Of note for this clone: One junction end does not reproduce the germline sequence, and a read error may be involved. The J gene is TRBJ2-6, the V gene TRBV7-2, with TRBD2 as a possible D gene (6 bases). From germline, CDR1 is SGHTA and CDR2 FQGNSA. The CDR3 loop spans 16 amino acids. CDR3 nucleotides: TGTGCCAGCAGCTTACGCGGGGTTGCTGTGGCCAACGTCCTGACCTTC. This codes for CASSLRGVAVANVLTF. The entire variable domain, with the rest obtained from reference TRBV7-2 and TRBJ2-6, is as follows: GAGVSQSPSNKVTEKGKDVELRCDPISGHTALYWYRQSLGQGLEFLIYFQGNSAPDKSGLPSDRFSAERTGGSVSTLTIQRTQQEDSAVYLCASSLRGVAVANVLTFGAGSRLTVL.

The chain employs TRBV5-1 and TRBJ2-1; 8 nucleotides match TRBD2. Germline CDR1 is SGHRS and CDR2 is YFSETQ. The CDR3 has 18 amino acids. With V trimmed by 4 bases and J by 0 bases, 12 bases remained unmatched. CDR3 in amino acids: CASSIARGLAGSYNEQFF. The CDR3 nucleotides read TGCGCCAGCAGCATTGCCCGCGGGCTAGCGGGCTCCTACAATGAGCAGTTCTTC.

To note about this clone: With a much larger clone just one base away, this may be a read error. This chain uses TRBV20-1 with TRBJ1-2; D is unresolved. The CDR3 extends over 12 amino acids. The germline gives CDR1 DFQATT, CDR2 SNEGSKA (reference sequence). V lost 3 bases and J lost 4, with 9 bases in between. The chain's CDR3 is CSASDDTYGYTF. CDR3 bases: TGCAGTGCTAGCGACGACACCTATGGCTACACCTTC.

This clone was detected ten times or more. The chain combines TRBV19 with TRBJ2-7; 12 bases match TRBD2. There are 16 residues in the CDR3. Germline V gene data show CDR1 as LNHDA and CDR2 as SQIVND (reference sequence). With 5 bases clipped from V and 1 base from J, the junction kept 6 bases outside the gene matches. CDR3 nucleotides: TGTGCCAGTAGTCTGGGGCTAGCGGGAGGGTCCTACGAGCAGTACTTC. It yields the protein CASSLGLAGGSYEQYF.

This clone was seen at least ten times. The chain carries TRBV7-9 and TRBJ2-1, with D possibly being TRBD1 or TRBD2 (7 bases each). Germline CDR1 is SEHNR and CDR2 is FQNEAQ (reference sequence). The CDR3 loop spans 15 amino acids. V lost 6 bases and J 10 bases, leaving 22 bases between the germline ends. The CDR3 region has the DNA TGTGCCAGCAGAACAGGACAGGCTAGCGGCCAAGAGCAGTTCTTC. Protein sequence: CASRTGQASGQEQFF.

In this sample, this clone turned up many times. J is TRBJ1-5 and V is TRBV2, with D perhaps matching TRBD1 (6 bases). Germline CDR1 and CDR2: SNHLY and FYNNEI. Deletions cut 3 bases from V and 4 bases from J, with 10 bases between. CDR3 length: 14 amino acids. The CDR3 sequence is CASSEFQGNQPQHF. The DNA of the CDR3 is TGTGCCAGCAGTGAGTTTCAGGGGAATCAGCCCCAGCATTTT. The complete variable domain, with remaining parts taken from reference TRBV2 and TRBJ1-5, reads EPEVTQTPSHQVTQMGQEVILRCVPISNHLYFYWYRQILGQKVEFLVSFYNNEISEKSEIFDDQFSVERPDGSNFTLKIRSTKLEDSAMYFCASSEFQGNQPQHFGDGTRLSIL.

At least ten counts were recorded for this clone. The rearrangement links TRBV6-1 to TRBJ1-4, with unresolved D. Germline V gives CDR1 MNHNS, CDR2 SASEGT. The CDR3 runs 15 residues. Trimming removed 5 bases from V and 0 bases from J, with 10 bases in between. The DNA of the CDR3 is TGTGCCAGCAGTTTGGGATCGGCAACTAATGAAAAACTGTTTTTT. Encoded protein: CASSLGSATNEKLFF.

This clone was seen repeatedly, ten times or more. V is TRBV2 and J is TRBJ1-6; D gene ambiguous. Between the trimmed V and J ends, which lost 1 base and 9 bases, there was a span of 16 bases. The CDR3 runs to 16 residues. Germline assignment: CDR1 SNHLY and CDR2 FYNNEI. The CDR3 region is CASSEGGAGSRSPLHF. The CDR3 region has the DNA TGTGCCAGCAGTGAAGGGGGAGCGGGATCGCGTTCACCCCTCCACTTT. Full variable domain (missing parts from reference TRBV2 and TRBJ1-6): EPEVTQTPSHQVTQMGQEVILRCVPISNHLYFYWYRQILGQKVEFLVSFYNNEISEKSEIFDDQFSVERPDGSNFTLKIRSTKLEDSAMYFCASSEGGAGSRSPLHFGNGTRLTVT.

This clone was observed at least ten times. J is TRBJ2-3 and V is TRBV10-3; 9 bases fit TRBD2. Germline V CDR1 and CDR2: ENHRY, SYGVKD. V lost 4 bases, J lost 6 bases, and 8 bases stayed unmatched. The CDR3 consists of 15 residues. CDR3 protein: CAISARREGQDTQYF. The CDR3 bases are TGTGCCATCAGTGCTCGGCGGGAGGGCCAGGATACGCAGTATTTT.